This entry lists 5 T cell receptor beta chains sequenced from one sample in a study of CD8 T cells in ankylosing spondylitis. Study-wide results and caveats: Blood of patients with ankylosing spondylitis appeared to be characterized by a TCR beta motif of seven or eight highly homologous variants.

TCRdb called the 5' RACE reads again in MiXCR, with one record for every CDR3 protein. The sample yields fewer than 650,000 distinct CDR3 sequences, approximately 11% seen once. What these receptors recognize is not known. The sample taken for sequencing was blood, either unsorted or a sorted T cell fraction (not recorded which). All receptors derive from a male donor with ankylosing spondylitis.

This clonotype appeared a few times. The J gene is TRBJ1-1, the V gene TRBV12-3 or TRBV12-4, with D tentatively TRBD1 (6 bases). V lost 8 bases to trimming and J lost 3 bases, with 10 bases between them. The CDR3 spans 12 residues. The CDR3 nucleotides read TGTGCCAGCGCAAGGGGGGACACTGAAGCTTTCTTT. Its protein product is CASARGDTEAFF.

This clonotype was seen more than once but under ten times. This rearrangement joins TRBV5-1 to TRBJ2-1, with TRBD2 matching over 8 bases. After removal of 4 bases from V and 7 bases from J, the junction contained 10 bases not matched to a gene. The CDR3 covers 15 residues. The V gene's germline CDR1 is SGHRS and CDR2 YFSETQ. CDR3 coding DNA: TGCGCCAGCAGCCCCGGGACTAGTTGGCAAAATGAGCAGTTCTTC. It yields the protein CASSPGTSWQNEQFF.

The chain couples TRBV20-1 to TRBJ2-1; 10 bases map to TRBD2. This CDR3 comprises 13 residues. Per germline, CDR1 DFQATT and CDR2 SNEGSKA (reference sequence). V was pared by 1 base and J by 12 bases, with 6 bases of the junction left unmatched. The CDR3 reads CSARVASGRMQFF. CDR3 sequence (DNA): TGCAGTGCTAGAGTGGCTAGCGGGAGAATGCAGTTCTTC.

This chain uses TRBV7-8 with TRBJ2-3, with 9 bases lining up with TRBD2. The CDR3 extends over 16 amino acids. Germline values: CDR1 SGHVS, CDR2 FQNEAQ. Trimming at V came to 3 bases and at J to 1 base, leaving 5 bases not matched to a gene. CDR3 protein: CASSFRTSVGTDTQYF. The DNA for the CDR3 is TGTGCCAGCAGCTTTCGGACTAGCGTGGGCACAGATACGCAGTATTTT.

This clonotype was seen a few times. The chain employs TRBV12-3 or TRBV12-4 and TRBJ2-3; 13 nucleotides agree with TRBD2. With 4 bases clipped from V and 1 base from J, the junction kept 5 bases outside the gene matches. The CDR3 has 17 amino acids. The DNA for the CDR3 is TGTGCCAGCAGTTCAACCGGACTAGCGGGAGGCACAGATACGCAGTATTTT. Residues: CASSSTGLAGGTDTQYF.